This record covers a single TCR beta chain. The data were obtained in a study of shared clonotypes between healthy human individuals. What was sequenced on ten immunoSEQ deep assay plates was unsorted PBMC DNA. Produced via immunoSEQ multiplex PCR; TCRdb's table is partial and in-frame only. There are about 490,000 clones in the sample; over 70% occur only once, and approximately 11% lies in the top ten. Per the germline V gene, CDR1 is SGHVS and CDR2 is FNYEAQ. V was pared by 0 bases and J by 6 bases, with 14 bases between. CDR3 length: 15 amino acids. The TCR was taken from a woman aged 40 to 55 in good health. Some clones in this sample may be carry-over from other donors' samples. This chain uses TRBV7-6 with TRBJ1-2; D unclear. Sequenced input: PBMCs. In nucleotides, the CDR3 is TGTGCCAGCAGCTTAGCCCCCCTGAGTACAAATGGCTACACCTTC. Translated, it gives CASSLAPLSTNGYTF.